This TCR beta chain was retrieved from a study of beta chain features in type 1 diabetes. Overall study results and limits: Although PCR might favor shorter templates, it would do so equally in patients and controls. Whether TCRB rearrangement is influenced by HLA type was left unresolved in this analysis. Shortening that was moderate but significant affected the TCRB CDR3s of Type 1 diabetes patients in all four CD4+ subsets.

As to this clone: No antigen is known for it.

Based on CD45RO/CCR7/CD25/CD127/CD95/CD27, CD4+ regulatory, stem cell-like memory, naive and central memory cells were sorted. Investigators reverse transcribed all isolated RNA, so they sequenced expressed TCRB transcripts. The data were produced by immunoSEQ multiplex PCR, yet TCRdb's version contains in-frame clones alone and is incomplete. The sample has some 190,000 clones, 6.5% to 8.5% seen once. The sample consisted of central memory CD4+ T cells from blood. This receptor was identified in a man in his late teens or twenties with type 1 diabetes.

DNA of the CDR3: TGTGCCATCAGTCTGGAACAGGGGGGTGATCAGCCCCAGCATTTT. It yields the protein CAISLEQGGDQPQHF. The rearrangement uses TRBV10-3 and TRBJ1-5; 8 nucleotides align to TRBD1. With 5 bases clipped from V and 5 bases from J, the junction kept 8 bases outside the gene matches. The CDR3 is 15 amino acids. The germline gives CDR1 ENHRY, CDR2 SYGVKD.